What follows describes a single T cell receptor (beta chain). Assay used: immunoSEQ multiplex PCR; TCRdb lists only in-frame clones, some missing. Found here are a few hundred thousand clones, more than 75% of them singletons; the top ten hold about 3%. This specimen comes from a study of blood T cell repertoires in COVID-19. The CDR3 covers 13 residues. Trimming pared 4 bases from V and 3 bases from J, leaving 10 bases between. The V gene's germline CDR1 is SGHRS and CDR2 YFSETQ. The specimen was peripheral blood. V gene TRBV5-1 combines with J gene TRBJ1-1; TRBD1 is a possible D gene (6 bases). This receptor was taken from a man between 60 and 75 years old with acute or convalescent COVID-19. CDR3 loop: CASSTRTDTEAFF. The CDR3 DNA reads as TGCGCCAGCAGCACACGGACAGACACTGAAGCTTTCTTT.